This TCR beta chain is from a study of metastatic and nonmetastatic thyroid tumors. The overall study: Repertoires were compared across blood and tumor or nodule tissue from malignant and benign thyroid patients.

The table lists this clone with a few counts. What it binds is not known. Source study methods: The distant-metastasis classifier for papillary thyroid cancer was built from CDR3 differences across clinicopathological groups. TCRdb reprocessed the PCR reads using MiXCR. These V and J calls rely on TCRdb rather than the paper's analysis. The sample carries 50,000 to 70,000 clones, about 4% recorded once. Regarding the study as a whole: Compared with benign nodules, malignant thyroid tumors were reported to have significantly higher TCR beta diversity in both blood and tumor.

CDR3 length: 15 residues. The V and J ends lost 3 bases and 5 bases respectively, with 14 bases between them. Germline CDR1 SGHRS, CDR2 YFSETQ. No patient had received any treatment before thyroid surgery. V and J are TRBV5-1 and TRBJ2-2, with D maybe TRBD1 (6 bases). This sequence was found in a female donor with papillary thyroid cancer or a benign thyroid nodule (not recorded which). Some clones in this sample may be carry-over from other donors' samples. Specimen: blood. The CDR3 region has the DNA TGCGCCAGCAGCTCCCGACAGGCCGGGACCGGGGAGCTGTTTTTT. Protein: CASSSRQAGTGELFF.